This TCR delta chain came from a study of Vδ1+ human thymocytes. Study-level points and caveats: Thymic TRG and TRD repertoires appeared highly polyclonal.

The template was reverse-transcribed extracted RNA. Pooled V-gene forward primers with one constant-region reverse primer generated the CDR3 amplicons by multiplex PCR. TCRdb applied CATT to the multiplex PCR reads for clone calling. Among about 27,000 delta-chain clones, about 29% were seen once, and the ten largest hold 1.6%. By frequency in the sample, this clone is medium-sized. Its target is unknown. Germline V gives CDR1 TSWWSYY, CDR2 QGS. Trimming removed 2 bases from V and 0 bases from J; junction bases left unmatched: 22. The CDR3 consists of 22 residues. The chain links TRDV1 to TRDJ1; 9 bases fit TRDD3. The receptor's source is a boy under three years old who had congenital heart surgery. Sequencing input: Vdelta1+ gamma-delta thymocytes from the thymus. The subset denotes: FACS-sorted CD3+ TCRalphabeta- TCRVdelta1+ TCRVdelta2- thymocytes. This CDR3 reads CALGELIPTQDIYWGNTDKLIF. As DNA, the CDR3 is TGTGCTCTTGGGGAATTAATTCCTACCCAAGACATCTACTGGGGGAACACCGATAAACTCATCTTT.